This entry lists 26 T cell receptor beta chains sequenced from one sample in a study of blood T cell repertoires in COVID-19. The protocol was immunoSEQ multiplex PCR, while the TCRdb copy is restricted to in-frame clones and leaves out a portion. The sample lists over 200,000 clones, nearly 90% occurring once. The specimen sequenced was peripheral blood. These receptors originate from a woman aged 30 to 39 with acute or convalescent COVID-19.

This sequence joins TRBV2 and TRBJ2-2, with D possibly TRBD2 on 6 matching bases. V lost 1 base, J lost 1 base, and 13 bases lay in between. The germline V gene encodes CDR1 SNHLY and CDR2 FYNNEI. The CDR3 runs 17 residues. The CDR3 sequence is CASSEESRGLNTGELFF. Here the CDR3 DNA reads TGTGCCAGCAGTGAAGAGTCCCGGGGGTTGAACACCGGGGAGCTGTTTTTT.

The gene calls are TRBV4-1 and TRBJ2-7; a weak D match, TRBD2 (6 bases). V was shortened by 0 bases and J by 4 bases, with 13 bases between the two germline ends. Germline lookup yields CDR1 MGHRA and CDR2 YSYEKL. CDR3 length: 15 residues. This CDR3 is CASSQDPGVGYEQYF. In DNA form, the CDR3 reads TGCGCCAGCAGCCAAGATCCGGGGGTAGGGTACGAGCAGTACTTC.

The chain carries TRBV19 and TRBJ2-1; D gene uncertain. The CDR3 loop spans 16 amino acids. The germline V and J ends were trimmed by 2 bases and 0 bases, with 11 bases remaining between them. The V gene's germline CDR1 is LNHDA and CDR2 SQIVND (reference sequence). The CDR3 loop reads CASSIPVSSSYNEQFF. The CDR3 DNA is TGTGCCAGTAGTATACCGGTCTCTAGCTCCTACAATGAGCAGTTCTTC.

CDR3 sequence (DNA): TGTGCCAGTAGTATAGTCTCCGGGACAGGGAGATTATTGGCTGAAAAACTGTTTTTT. It translates to CASSIVSGTGRLLAEKLFF. The chain combines TRBV19 with TRBJ1-4; TRBD1 matches at 9 bases. The CDR3 is 19 residues long. Per germline, CDR1 LNHDA and CDR2 SQIVND (reference sequence). J lost 7 bases, V lost 1 base, and 16 bases had no gene match.

This clone has just a few counts. The DNA of the CDR3 is TGTGCCAGCAGGGGCCCGACTAGTCTGGACCATCCCGGGGAGCTGTTTTTT. Translated, it gives CASRGPTSLDHPGELFF. The rearrangement links TRBV25-1 to TRBJ2-2; D perhaps matches TRBD2 (6 bases). The CDR3 runs 17 residues. V shed 6 bases and J shed 6 bases, with 23 bases lying between them. Germline V lookup: CDR1 MGHDK, CDR2 SYGVNS. The full variable domain, completed using reference TRBV25-1 and TRBJ2-2, is EADIYQTPRYLVIGTGKKITLECSQTMGHDKMYWYQQDPGMELHLIHYSYGVNSTEKGDLSSESTVSRIRTEHFPLTLESARPSHTSQYLCASRGPTSLDHPGELFFGEGSRLTVL.

CDR3 sequence reads: CASSLDGRAHEQYF. CDR3 in DNA: TGTGCCAGCAGCTTGGACGGGAGGGCCCACGAGCAGTACTTC. V usage is TRBV5-6 and J usage is TRBJ2-7, with 8 bases matching TRBD2. CDR1 and CDR2 (germline): SGHDT, YYEEEE. J lost 5 bases, V lost 0 bases, and 4 bases had no gene match. The CDR3 runs 14 residues.

This chain links TRBV19 with TRBJ2-3; weak D call: TRBD1 (6 bases). In germline, CDR1 is LNHDA, CDR2 SQIVND (reference sequence). Trimming pared 3 bases from V and 0 bases from J, leaving 10 bases between. This CDR3 has 15 amino acids. In nucleotides, the CDR3 is TGTGCCAGTAGTATGGGGGCACACAGCACAGATACGCAGTATTTT. Translating it yields CASSMGAHSTDTQYF.

The rearrangement uses TRBV7-9 and TRBJ2-1; TRBD1 aligns across 7 bases. Germline assignment: CDR1 SEHNR and CDR2 FQNEAQ (reference sequence). J was trimmed by 8 bases and V by 6 bases; bases with no gene match: 4. The CDR3 consists of 12 residues. CDR3 in DNA: TGTGCCAGCAGTCGACAGGGCTATGAGCAGTTCTTC. Translation gives CASSRQGYEQFF.

The chain carries TRBV6-5 and TRBJ1-2; 10 nucleotides align to TRBD1. The trim removed 2 bases at V and 4 bases at J, leaving 7 bases unmatched. The CDR3 has 16 amino acids. Germline values: CDR1 MNHEY, CDR2 SVGAGI. CDR3 sequence (DNA): TGTGCCAGCAGTTACCGGGAAGACAGGGGGCTCTATGGCTACACCTTC. Its translation: CASSYREDRGLYGYTF.

The chain recombines TRBV6-2 or TRBV6-3 with TRBJ1-2, with D perhaps matching TRBD1 (5 bases). The ends were cut back, 0 bases at V and 7 bases at J, with 12 bases in the middle. CDR1 is MNHEY and CDR2 is SVGEGT in the germline V gene. The CDR3 totals 14 residues. The CDR3: CASSYSTQGVGYTF. CDR3 nucleotides: TGTGCCAGCAGTTACTCGACGCAGGGCGTTGGCTACACCTTC.

J is TRBJ2-7 and V is TRBV19, with D possibly TRBD2 on 6 matching bases. This CDR3 region has 14 residues. CDR1 is LNHDA, CDR2 SQIVND, per germline (reference sequence). Deletions cut 5 bases from V and 1 base from J, with 12 bases between. CDR3 coding DNA: TGTGCCAGTAGTTTCGGGACTCCATCCTACGAGCAGTACTTC. This translates into CASSFGTPSYEQYF. The full variable domain, completed using reference TRBV19 and TRBJ2-7, is DGGITQSPKYLFRKEGQNVTLSCEQNLNHDAMYWYRQDPGQGLRLIYYSQIVNDFQKGDIAEGYSVSREKKESFPLTVTSAQKNPTAFYLCASSFGTPSYEQYFGPGTRLTVT.

J is TRBJ1-4 and V is TRBV7-9; 8 bases match TRBD1. From germline, CDR1 is SEHNR and CDR2 FQNEAQ (reference sequence). The V segment lost 4 bases and the J segment 10 bases; nucleotides outside the gene matches: 2. CDR3 length: 12 residues. CDR3 bases: TGTGCCAGCAGCTATGGACAGGGAAAACTGTTTTTT. This sequence encodes CASSYGQGKLFF.

This clone has only a few counts. This rearrangement joins TRBV7-8 to TRBJ1-5; 7 bases agree with TRBD1. The CDR3 covers 15 residues. Germline CDR1 SGHVS, CDR2 FQNEAQ. J was trimmed by 8 bases and V by 4 bases; bases with no gene match: 11. This CDR3 reads CASSSREGAREPQHF. Written as DNA, the CDR3 is TGTGCCAGCAGCTCACGAGAGGGGGCGAGGGAGCCCCAGCATTTT.

This chain uses TRBV5-4 with TRBJ2-2, with 10 bases that match TRBD2. Germline CDR1 and CDR2: SGHNT and YYREEE (reference sequence). The CDR3 has 15 residues. With 4 bases clipped from V and 4 bases from J, the junction kept 4 bases outside the gene matches. CDR3 residues: CASSPSGSATGELFF. The CDR3 bases are TGTGCCAGCAGCCCTAGCGGGAGTGCCACCGGGGAGCTGTTTTTT.

The J gene is TRBJ2-7, the V gene TRBV29-1; weak D call: TRBD1 (5 bases). V gave up 3 bases and J gave up 2 bases, with 14 bases separating them. Germline V gene sequence: CDR1 SQVTM, CDR2 ANQGSEA. The CDR3 covers 14 residues. The CDR3 is CSVESRVSPYEQYF. In DNA, the CDR3 is TGCAGCGTTGAGTCCAGGGTATCCCCCTACGAGCAGTACTTC.

The chain uses TRBV2 and TRBJ2-1; 12 nucleotides align to TRBD2. Germline V gene lookup returns CDR1 SNHLY and CDR2 FYNNEI. J lost 1 base, V lost 7 bases, and 20 bases had no gene match. The CDR3 is 21 amino acids. CDR3 coding DNA: TGTGCCAGCACAGGGGAGCCGGGACGCAGACTAGCGGGAGTTTCCTACAATGAGCAGTTCTTC. This gives the protein CASTGEPGRRLAGVSYNEQFF.

The V gene is TRBV4-2, the J gene TRBJ2-6; 9 bases line up with TRBD1. From germline, CDR1 is LGHNA and CDR2 YNFKEQ. This CDR3 is built from 15 residues. With 3 bases clipped from V and 7 bases from J, the junction kept 4 bases outside the gene matches. The CDR3 reads CASSHPGQGANVLTF. The CDR3 coding sequence is TGTGCCAGCAGCCACCCGGGACAGGGCGCCAACGTCCTGACTTTC.

This clone was seen once. V gene TRBV20-1 combines with J gene TRBJ2-1, with D tentatively TRBD1 (7 bases). This CDR3 has 11 amino acids. Trimming left V 6 bases short and J 12 bases short, with 15 bases between. Germline CDR1 is DFQATT and CDR2 is SNEGSKA (reference sequence). CDR3 DNA sequence: TGCAGTGCCTCACCCCAGGGGGGGCAGTTCTTC. Translated: CSASPQGGQFF.

This rearrangement joins TRBV30 to TRBJ2-7, with 7 bases that match TRBD1. CDR1 is GTSNPN and CDR2 is SVGIG in the germline V gene (reference sequence). The CDR3 consists of 13 residues. J gave up 3 bases and V 5 bases, and 7 bases lay outside the gene matches. The CDR3 DNA reads as TGTGCCTGGGGGCGACAGGGTTTCTACGAGCAGTACTTC. Amino acid sequence: CAWGRQGFYEQYF.

The chain couples TRBV7-3 to TRBJ1-2; the match to TRBD1 covers 9 bases. Trimming at V came to 5 bases and at J to 8 bases, leaving 6 bases not matched to a gene. This CDR3 comprises 13 residues. The germline V gene has CDR1 SGHTA and CDR2 FQGTGA. The CDR3 reads CASSPRTGEGYTF. In nucleotides, the CDR3 is TGTGCCAGCAGCCCAAGGACAGGGGAAGGCTACACCTTC. Looking up the rest from reference TRBV7-3 and TRBJ1-2 gives the full variable domain: GAGVSQTPSNKVTEKGKYVELRCDPISGHTALYWYRQSLGQGPEFLIYFQGTGAADDSGLPNDRFFAVRPEGSVSTLKIQRTERGDSAVYLCASSPRTGEGYTFGSGTRLTVV.

The CDR3 sequence: CASTTTGGANQPQHF. CDR3 DNA: TGTGCCAGTACTACGACGGGGGGCGCCAATCAGCCCCAGCATTTT. The chain is built from TRBV19 and TRBJ1-5, with D perhaps TRBD1 (6 bases). Germline CDR1 reads LNHDA; CDR2 reads SQIVND (reference sequence). Trimming removed 7 bases from V and 3 bases from J, with 16 bases in between. The CDR3 spans 15 residues.

The chain recombines TRBV5-4 with TRBJ2-3; TRBD2 aligns across 7 bases. The CDR3 has 16 amino acids. V trimming: 6 bases; J trimming: 3 bases; junction bases outside the gene matches: 13. Germline V gene sequence: CDR1 SGHNT, CDR2 YYREEE (reference sequence). CDR3 loop: CASTLGGRGGTDTQYF. The DNA for the CDR3 is TGTGCCAGCACCCTGGGCGGGAGAGGTGGGACAGATACGCAGTATTTT.

The gene calls are TRBV11-2 and TRBJ1-5; 7 positions match TRBD1. Germline CDR1 SGHAT, CDR2 FQNNGV. V was clipped by 5 bases and J by 6 bases; unmatched bases: 10. CDR3 length equals 15 residues. DNA of the CDR3: TGTGCCAGCAGCGCCAACAGGGGCTCGGGTCAGCCCCAGCATTTT. The encoded protein is CASSANRGSGQPQHF.

This chain uses TRBV15 with TRBJ1-1; D call uncertain. The CDR3 sequence is 16 residues long. V shed 1 base and J shed 1 base, with 13 bases lying between them. Germline V gene sequence: CDR1 LNHNV, CDR2 YYDKDF (reference sequence). As DNA, the CDR3 is TGTGCCACCAGCAGAGTTTTCGGGATCTCGAACACTGAAGCTTTCTTT. Its translation is CATSRVFGISNTEAFF.

The V gene is TRBV9, the J gene TRBJ2-1; 7 positions agree with TRBD1. V lost 3 bases, J lost 8 bases, and 5 bases stayed unmatched. The CDR3 length is 13 residues. The V gene's germline CDR1 is SGDLS and CDR2 YYNGEE. CDR3 amino acids: CASSGRQGYEQFF. CDR3 DNA: TGTGCCAGCAGCGGTCGACAGGGCTATGAGCAGTTCTTC.

The rearrangement links TRBV5-4 to TRBJ2-3, with a weak D call TRBD1 (5 bases). Germline loops: CDR1 SGHNT, CDR2 YYREEE (reference sequence). Trimming removed 2 bases from V and 1 base from J, with 8 bases in between. The length of the CDR3 is 14 residues. CDR3 sequence reads: CASSFQGGTDTQYF. For the CDR3, the DNA is TGTGCCAGCAGCTTCCAGGGTGGCACAGATACGCAGTATTTT.